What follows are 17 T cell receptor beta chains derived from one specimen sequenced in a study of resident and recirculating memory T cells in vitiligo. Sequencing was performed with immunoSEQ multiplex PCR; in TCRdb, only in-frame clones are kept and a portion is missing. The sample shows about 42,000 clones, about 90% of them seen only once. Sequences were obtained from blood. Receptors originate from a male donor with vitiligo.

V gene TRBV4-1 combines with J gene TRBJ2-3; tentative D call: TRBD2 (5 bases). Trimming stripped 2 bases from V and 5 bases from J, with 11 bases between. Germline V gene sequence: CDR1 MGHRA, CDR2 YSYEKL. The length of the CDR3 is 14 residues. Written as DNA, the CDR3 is TGCGCCAGCAGCCAACGGGGAATTCTAGATACGCAGTATTTT. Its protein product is CASSQRGILDTQYF.

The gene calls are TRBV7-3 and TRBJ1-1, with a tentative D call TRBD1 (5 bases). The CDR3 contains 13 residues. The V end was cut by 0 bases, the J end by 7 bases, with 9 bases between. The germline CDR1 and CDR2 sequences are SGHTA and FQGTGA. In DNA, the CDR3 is TGTGCCAGCAGCTTAACCGGGGGGATTGAAGCTTTCTTT. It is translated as CASSLTGGIEAFF.

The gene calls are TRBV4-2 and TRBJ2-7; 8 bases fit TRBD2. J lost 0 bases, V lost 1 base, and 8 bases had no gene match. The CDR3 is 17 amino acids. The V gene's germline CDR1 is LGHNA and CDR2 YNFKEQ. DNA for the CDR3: TGTGCCAGCAGCCAAGCCAGGGGCCTAGCGGGCTCCTACGAGCAGTACTTC. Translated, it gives CASSQARGLAGSYEQYF.

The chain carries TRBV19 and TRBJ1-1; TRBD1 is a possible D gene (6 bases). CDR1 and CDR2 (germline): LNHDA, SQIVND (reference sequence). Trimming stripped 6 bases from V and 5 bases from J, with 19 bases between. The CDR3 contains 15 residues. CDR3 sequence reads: CASRPLSGALTEAFF. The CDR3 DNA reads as TGTGCCAGTAGACCTTTGTCAGGGGCCTTGACTGAAGCTTTCTTT.

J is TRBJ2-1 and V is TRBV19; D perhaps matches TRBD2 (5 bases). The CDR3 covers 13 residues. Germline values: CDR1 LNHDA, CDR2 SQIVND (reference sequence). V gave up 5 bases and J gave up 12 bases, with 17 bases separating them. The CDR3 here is CASSPTAEVVQFF. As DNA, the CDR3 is TGTGCCAGTAGTCCAACAGCGGAAGTTGTGCAGTTCTTC. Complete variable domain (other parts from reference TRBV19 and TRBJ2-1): DGGITQSPKYLFRKEGQNVTLSCEQNLNHDAMYWYRQDPGQGLRLIYYSQIVNDFQKGDIAEGYSVSREKKESFPLTVTSAQKNPTAFYLCASSPTAEVVQFFGPGTRLTVL.

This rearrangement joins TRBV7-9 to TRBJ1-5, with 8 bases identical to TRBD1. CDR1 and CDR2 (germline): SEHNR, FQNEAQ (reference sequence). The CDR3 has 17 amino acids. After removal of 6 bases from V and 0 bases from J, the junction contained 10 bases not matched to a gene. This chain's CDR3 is CASSSKPGQDSNQPQHF. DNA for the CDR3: TGTGCCAGCAGTTCAAAACCGGGACAGGATAGCAATCAGCCCCAGCATTTT.

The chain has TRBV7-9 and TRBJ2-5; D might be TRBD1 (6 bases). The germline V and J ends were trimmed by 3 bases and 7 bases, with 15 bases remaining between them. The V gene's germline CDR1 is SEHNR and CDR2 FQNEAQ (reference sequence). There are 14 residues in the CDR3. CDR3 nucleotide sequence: TGTGCCAGCAGCTTTCAAACACAGGGTGGGACCCAGTACTTC. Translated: CASSFQTQGGTQYF. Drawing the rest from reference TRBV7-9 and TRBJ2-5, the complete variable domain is DTGVSQNPRHKITKRGQNVTFRCDPISEHNRLYWYRQTLGQGPEFLTYFQNEAQLEKSRLLSDRFSAERPKGSFSTLEIQRTEQGDSAMYLCASSFQTQGGTQYFGPGTRLLVL.

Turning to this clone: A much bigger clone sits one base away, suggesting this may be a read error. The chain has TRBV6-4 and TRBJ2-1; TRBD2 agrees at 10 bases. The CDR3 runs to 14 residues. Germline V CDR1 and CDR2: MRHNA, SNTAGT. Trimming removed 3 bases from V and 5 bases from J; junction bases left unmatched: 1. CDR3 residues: CASSEAGGNNEQFF. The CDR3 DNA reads TGTGCCAGCAGTGAAGCGGGGGGGAACAATGAGCAGTTCTTC.

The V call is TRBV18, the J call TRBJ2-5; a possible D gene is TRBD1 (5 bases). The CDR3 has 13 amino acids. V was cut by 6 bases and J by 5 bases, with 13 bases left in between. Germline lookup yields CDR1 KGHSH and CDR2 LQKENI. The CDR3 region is CASSLYPGETQYF. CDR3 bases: TGTGCCAGCTCCCTCTACCCAGGGGAGACCCAGTACTTC.

CDR3 protein: CASSLFGGGAGDTQYF. CDR3 nucleotides: TGTGCCAGCAGCTTATTTGGCGGGGGGGCCGGAGATACGCAGTATTTT. This sequence joins TRBV7-2 and TRBJ2-3; 9 nucleotides match TRBD2. The CDR3 has 16 amino acids. Germline V gene data show CDR1 as SGHTA and CDR2 as FQGNSA. V shed 2 bases, J shed 5 bases, and the junction held 8 bases outside the gene matches.

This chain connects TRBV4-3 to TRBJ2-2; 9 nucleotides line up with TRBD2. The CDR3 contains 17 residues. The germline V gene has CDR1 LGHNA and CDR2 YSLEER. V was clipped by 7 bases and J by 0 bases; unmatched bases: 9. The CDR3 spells CASTTHLAGANTGELFF. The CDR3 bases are TGCGCCAGCACCACCCACTTAGCGGGGGCGAACACCGGGGAGCTGTTTTTT.

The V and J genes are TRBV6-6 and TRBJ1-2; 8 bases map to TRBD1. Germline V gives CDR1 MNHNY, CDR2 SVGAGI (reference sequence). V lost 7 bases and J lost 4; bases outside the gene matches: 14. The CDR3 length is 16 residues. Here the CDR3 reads CASTNPIGQGGYGYTF. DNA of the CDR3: TGTGCCAGCACCAATCCGATAGGACAGGGAGGCTATGGCTACACCTTC.

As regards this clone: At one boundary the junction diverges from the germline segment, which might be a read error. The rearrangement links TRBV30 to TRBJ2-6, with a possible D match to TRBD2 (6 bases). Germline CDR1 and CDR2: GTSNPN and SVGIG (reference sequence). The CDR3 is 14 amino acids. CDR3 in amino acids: CAWTGGSGANVLTF. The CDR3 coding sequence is TGTGCTTGGACTGGGGGGTCTGGGGCCAACGTCCTGACTTTC.

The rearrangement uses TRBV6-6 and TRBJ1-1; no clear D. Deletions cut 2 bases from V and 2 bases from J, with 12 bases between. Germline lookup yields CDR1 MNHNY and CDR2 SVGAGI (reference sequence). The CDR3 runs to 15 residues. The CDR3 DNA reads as TGTGCCAGCAGTTACGATCGAAGAGAAAACACTGAAGCTTTCTTT. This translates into CASSYDRRENTEAFF.

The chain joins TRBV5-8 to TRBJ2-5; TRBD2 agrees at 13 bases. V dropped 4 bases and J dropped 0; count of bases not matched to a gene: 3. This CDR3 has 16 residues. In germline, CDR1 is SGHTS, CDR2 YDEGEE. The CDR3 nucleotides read TGTGCCAGCAGCGTCGGGACTAGCGGGGACCAAGAGACCCAGTACTTC. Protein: CASSVGTSGDQETQYF.

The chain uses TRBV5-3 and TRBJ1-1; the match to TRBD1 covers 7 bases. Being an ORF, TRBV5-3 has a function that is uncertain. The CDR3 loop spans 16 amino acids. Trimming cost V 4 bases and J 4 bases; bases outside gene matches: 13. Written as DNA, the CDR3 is TGTGCCAGAAGCCTTCAGCTGACAGGGAACTTCACTGAAGCTTTCTTT. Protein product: CARSLQLTGNFTEAFF.

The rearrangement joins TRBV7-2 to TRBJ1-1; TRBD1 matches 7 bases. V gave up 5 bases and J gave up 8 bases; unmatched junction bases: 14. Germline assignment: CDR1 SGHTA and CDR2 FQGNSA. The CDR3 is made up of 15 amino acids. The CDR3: CASSPTGQSYLEAFF. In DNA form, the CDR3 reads TGTGCCAGCAGCCCAACGGGACAGTCCTATTTGGAAGCTTTCTTT.